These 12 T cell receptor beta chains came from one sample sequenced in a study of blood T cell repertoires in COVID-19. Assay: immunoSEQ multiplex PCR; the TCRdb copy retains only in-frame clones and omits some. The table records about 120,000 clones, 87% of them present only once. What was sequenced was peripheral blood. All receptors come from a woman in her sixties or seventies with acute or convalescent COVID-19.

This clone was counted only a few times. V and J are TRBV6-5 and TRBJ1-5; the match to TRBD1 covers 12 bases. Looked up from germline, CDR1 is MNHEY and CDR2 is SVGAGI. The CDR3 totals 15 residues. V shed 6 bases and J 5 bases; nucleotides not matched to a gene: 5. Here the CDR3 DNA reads TGTGCCAGCAGCCCGGGACAGGGGGCCTATCAGCCCCAGCATTTT. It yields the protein CASSPGQGAYQPQHF.

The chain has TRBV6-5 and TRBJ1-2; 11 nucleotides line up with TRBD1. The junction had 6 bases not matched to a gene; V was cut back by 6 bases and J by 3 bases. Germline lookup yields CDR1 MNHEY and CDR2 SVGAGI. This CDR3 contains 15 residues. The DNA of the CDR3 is TGTGCCAGCAGCGGACAGGGGGCAAATCACTATGGCTACACCTTC. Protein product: CASSGQGANHYGYTF.

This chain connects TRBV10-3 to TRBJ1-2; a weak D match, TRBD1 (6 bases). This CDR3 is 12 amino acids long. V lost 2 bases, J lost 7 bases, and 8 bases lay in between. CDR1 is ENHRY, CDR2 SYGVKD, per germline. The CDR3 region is CAISEGRGGYTF. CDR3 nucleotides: TGTGCCATCAGTGAGGGCAGGGGTGGCTACACCTTC.

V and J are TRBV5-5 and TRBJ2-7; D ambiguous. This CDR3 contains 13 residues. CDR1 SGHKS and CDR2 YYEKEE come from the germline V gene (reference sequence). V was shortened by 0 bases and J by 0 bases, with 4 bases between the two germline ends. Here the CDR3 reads CASSLGSSYEQYF. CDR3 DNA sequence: TGTGCCAGCAGCTTGGGTAGCTCCTACGAGCAGTACTTC.

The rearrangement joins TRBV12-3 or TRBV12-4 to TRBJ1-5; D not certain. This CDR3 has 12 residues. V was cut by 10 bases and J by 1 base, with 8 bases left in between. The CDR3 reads CATSGSNQPQHF. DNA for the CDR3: TGTGCCACCTCAGGCAGCAATCAGCCCCAGCATTTT.

CDR3 bases: TGTGCCAGCAGCGCCCGTGAGGGTCGGGACAAAAACATTCAGTACTTC. It specifies CASSAREGRDKNIQYF. The chain joins TRBV11-3 to TRBJ2-4; D may be TRBD2 (5 bases). Trimming removed 5 bases from V and 3 bases from J, with 17 bases in between. CDR1 SGHNT and CDR2 YENEEA come from the germline V gene. The CDR3 has 16 amino acids.

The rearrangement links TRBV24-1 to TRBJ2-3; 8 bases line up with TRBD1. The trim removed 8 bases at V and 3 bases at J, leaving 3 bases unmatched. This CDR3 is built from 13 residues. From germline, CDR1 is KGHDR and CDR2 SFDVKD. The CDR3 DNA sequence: TGTGCCACCAAGAGACAGGGGACAGATACGCAGTATTTT. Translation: CATKRQGTDTQYF.

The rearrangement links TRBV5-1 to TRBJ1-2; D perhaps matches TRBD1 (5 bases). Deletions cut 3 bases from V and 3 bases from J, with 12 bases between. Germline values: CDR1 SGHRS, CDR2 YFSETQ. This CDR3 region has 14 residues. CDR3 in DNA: TGCGCCAGCAGCTCAGGCGGGGGGGACTATGGCTACACCTTC. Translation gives CASSSGGGDYGYTF. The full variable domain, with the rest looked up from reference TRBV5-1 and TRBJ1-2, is KAGVTQTPRYLIKTRGQQVTLSCSPISGHRSVSWYQQTPGQGLQFLFEYFSETQRNKGNFPGRFSGRQFSNSRSEMNVSTLELGDSALYLCASSSGGGDYGYTFGSGTRLTVV.

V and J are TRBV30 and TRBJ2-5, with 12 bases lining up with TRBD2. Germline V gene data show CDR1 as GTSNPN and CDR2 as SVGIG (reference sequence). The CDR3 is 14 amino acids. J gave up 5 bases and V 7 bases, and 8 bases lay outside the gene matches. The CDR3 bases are TGTGCCTCAGAACCGGGACTAGCGGGCGAGACCCAGTACTTC. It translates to CASEPGLAGETQYF.

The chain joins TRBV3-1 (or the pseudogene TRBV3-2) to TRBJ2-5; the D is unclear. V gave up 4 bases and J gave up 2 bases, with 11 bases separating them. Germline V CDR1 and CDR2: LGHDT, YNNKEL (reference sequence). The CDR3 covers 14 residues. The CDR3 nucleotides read TGTGCCAGCAGCCTTCACGACACACAAGAGACCCAGTACTTC. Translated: CASSLHDTQETQYF.

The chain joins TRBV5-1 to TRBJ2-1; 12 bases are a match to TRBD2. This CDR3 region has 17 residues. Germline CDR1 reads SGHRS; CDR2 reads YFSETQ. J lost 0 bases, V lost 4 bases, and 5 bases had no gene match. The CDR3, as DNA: TGCGCCAGCAGCCGCGGACTAGCGGGGAGCTCCTACAATGAGCAGTTCTTC. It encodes CASSRGLAGSSYNEQFF.

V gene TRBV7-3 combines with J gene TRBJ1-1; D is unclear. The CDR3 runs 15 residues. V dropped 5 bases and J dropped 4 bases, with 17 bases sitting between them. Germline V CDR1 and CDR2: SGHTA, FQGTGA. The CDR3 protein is CASSTSGPPGTEAFF. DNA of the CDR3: TGTGCCAGCAGCACAAGTGGGCCGCCTGGCACTGAAGCTTTCTTT.